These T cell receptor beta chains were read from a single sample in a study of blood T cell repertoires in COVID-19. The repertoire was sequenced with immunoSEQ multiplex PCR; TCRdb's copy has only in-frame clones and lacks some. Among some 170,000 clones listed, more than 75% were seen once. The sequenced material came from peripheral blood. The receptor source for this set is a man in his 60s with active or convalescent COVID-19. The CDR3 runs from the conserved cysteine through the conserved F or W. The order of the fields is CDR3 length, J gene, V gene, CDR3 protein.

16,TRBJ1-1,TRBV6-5,CASSFSQTQGNTEAFF
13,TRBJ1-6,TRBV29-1,CSVKASYNSPLHF
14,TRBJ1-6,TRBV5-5,CASSWTGIDSPLHF
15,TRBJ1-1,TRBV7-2,CASSSRPRGNTEAFF
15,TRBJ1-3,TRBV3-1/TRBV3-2,CASSQQGAGGNTIYF
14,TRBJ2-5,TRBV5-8,CASSPTGGVETQYF
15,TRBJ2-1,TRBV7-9,CASSLPGQAYNEQFF
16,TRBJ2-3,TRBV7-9,CASSLEVRGSTDTQYF
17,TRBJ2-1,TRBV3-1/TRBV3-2,CASSQDEGQGARDEQFF
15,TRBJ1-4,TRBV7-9,CASSLWGTGDEKLFF
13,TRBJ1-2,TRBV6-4,CASSEQGSYGYTF
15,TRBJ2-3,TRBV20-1,CSASESLASTDTQYF
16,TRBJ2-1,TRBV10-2,CASSHPGLADYNEQFF
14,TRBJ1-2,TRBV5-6,CASSLTGGEFGYTF
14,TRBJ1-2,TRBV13,CASSPRVVNYGYTF
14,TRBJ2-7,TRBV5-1,CASSLEGSSYEQYF
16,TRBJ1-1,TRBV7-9,CASSPDRGIMNTEAFF
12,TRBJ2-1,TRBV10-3,CAIATGLNEQFF
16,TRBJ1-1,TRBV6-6,CASSYPSRGGDTEAFF
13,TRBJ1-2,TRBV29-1,CSVAMGAGYGYTF